This entry lists 28 T cell receptor beta chains sequenced from one sample in a study of blood T cell repertoires in COVID-19 (dated by TCRdb to about 2020). The receptor library was made with the immunoSEQ multiplex PCR assay. TCRdb limited this immuneACCESS table to in-frame rearrangements with V and J called. A share of clones is missing; checked studies link under half to unresolved V genes, and the rest is unexplained. The sample profile shows more than 200,000 clones; roughly nine tenths of them were found once. The ten largest account for roughly 2% of the sample. The source material was peripheral blood. These TCRs come from a woman between 50 and 59 years old with acute or convalescent COVID-19.

This rearrangement joins TRBV15 to TRBJ1-6, with no clear D. V dropped 5 bases and J dropped 7 bases, with 9 bases sitting between them. CDR1 and CDR2 (germline): LNHNV, YYDKDF (reference sequence). The CDR3 is 13 residues long. CDR3 coding DNA: TGTGCCACCAGCCCCTTGAGGAATTCACCCCTCCACTTT. Translating gives CATSPLRNSPLHF.

This clone was seen a single time. The J gene is TRBJ2-5, the V gene TRBV6-2 or TRBV6-3; TRBD1 matches 9 bases. The V gene's germline CDR1 is MNHEY and CDR2 SVGEGT. This CDR3 contains 14 residues. The V gene end was trimmed by 6 bases and the J gene end by 4 bases; junction bases not matched to a gene: 6. In nucleotides, the CDR3 is TGTGCCAGCAGCCCCGGGACAGGGTTAGAGACCCAGTACTTC. Protein product: CASSPGTGLETQYF.

The rearrangement links TRBV5-1 to TRBJ2-1, with 15 bases aligning to TRBD2. V was pared by 4 bases and J by 14 bases, with 7 bases of the junction left unmatched. Germline-derived CDR1 and CDR2 are SGHRS and YFSETQ. CDR3 length: 14 amino acids. The CDR3 sequence is CASSPRTSGGAEFF. The CDR3 nucleotides are TGCGCCAGCAGCCCCAGGACTAGCGGGGGGGCCGAGTTCTTC.

This chain joins TRBV7-7 and TRBJ2-5, with 9 bases that match TRBD2. Germline CDR1 reads SSHAT; CDR2 reads FNYEAQ (reference sequence). V trimming: 4 bases; J trimming: 4 bases; junction bases outside the gene matches: 7. The CDR3 length is 15 residues. CDR3 amino acids: CASSSSAGGGETQYF. The CDR3 DNA follows: TGTGCCAGCAGCTCCAGCGCGGGGGGGGGAGAGACCCAGTACTTC.

This clone appeared a few times. The chain recombines TRBV21-1 with TRBJ1-6; the table assigns TRBD1, which was not confirmed against the DNA. TRBV21-1 is termed a pseudogene. The CDR3 runs to 20 residues. CDR3 nucleotides: TGTGCCAGCAGCACTACCGGGACAGGGTTCGGTCCCGGGGATAATTCACCCCTCCACTTT. As protein: CASSTTGTGFGPGDNSPLHF.

Concerning this clone itself: Other DNA variants within this sample encode the same CDR3. The rearrangement links TRBV19 to TRBJ2-5; 10 bases align to TRBD2. Germline CDR1 LNHDA, CDR2 SQIVND (reference sequence). CDR3 length: 12 amino acids. CDR3: CASSGGGETQYF. CDR3 coding DNA: TGTGCGAGCAGCGGGGGGGGAGAGACCCAGTACTTC. Full variable domain (remainder filled in from reference TRBV19 and TRBJ2-5): DGGITQSPKYLFRKEGQNVTLSCEQNLNHDAMYWYRQDPGQGLRLIYYSQIVNDFQKGDIAEGYSVSREKKESFPLTVTSAQKNPTAFYLCASSGGGETQYFGPGTRLLVL.

A few counts support this clone. J is TRBJ1-6 and V is TRBV12-3 or TRBV12-4; 8 bases line up with TRBD1. There are 12 residues in the CDR3. V lost 5 bases and J lost 12; bases outside the gene matches: 3. CDR3 amino acids: CASSTGGRPLHF. In DNA, the CDR3 is TGTGCCAGCAGTACAGGGGGTAGACCCCTCCACTTT.

V is TRBV14 and J is TRBJ1-5, with unresolved D. The CDR3 has 13 residues. Germline CDR1 reads SGHDN; CDR2 reads FVKESK. Trimming took 2 bases from V and 6 from J, leaving 8 bases between them. This CDR3 is CASSQTGGQPQHF. CDR3 nucleotides: TGTGCCAGCAGCCAAACTGGTGGTCAGCCCCAGCATTTT. Based on the CDR3 plus reference TRBV14 and TRBJ1-5, the full variable domain is EAGVTQFPSHSVIEKGQTVTLRCDPISGHDNLYWYRRVMGKEIKFLLHFVKESKQDESGMPNNRFLAERTGGTYSTLKVQPAELEDSGVYFCASSQTGGQPQHFGDGTRLSIL.

This clone has only one observation. V usage is TRBV7-9 and J usage is TRBJ1-1; D gene ambiguous. CDR1 is SEHNR, CDR2 FQNEAQ, per germline (reference sequence). With 3 bases removed from V and 6 bases from J, the gap between germline ends came to 11 bases. This CDR3 has 13 residues. Here the CDR3 DNA reads TGTGCCAGCAGCTTCCACGACGGGGCTGAAGCTTTCTTT. The encoded protein is CASSFHDGAEAFF.

This clone was counted a single time. The rearrangement joins TRBV10-3 to TRBJ1-2; 7 bases are a match to TRBD1. V gave up 3 bases and J gave up 6 bases; unmatched junction bases: 7. Germline CDR1 reads ENHRY; CDR2 reads SYGVKD. The CDR3 has 14 residues. In DNA, the CDR3 is TGTGCCATCAGTGACAGGGGGAGTGAGAATGGCTACACCTTC. Translated, it gives CAISDRGSENGYTF.

The chain uses TRBV12-3 or TRBV12-4 and TRBJ2-1; D is unresolved. Trimming took 4 bases from V and 6 from J, leaving 7 bases between them. CDR3 size: 12 residues. Here the CDR3 reads CASSSQINEQFF. In nucleotides, the CDR3 is TGTGCCAGCAGTTCCCAGATCAATGAGCAGTTCTTC.

This clone was seen a single time. The chain recombines TRBV2 with TRBJ2-7; TRBD1 matches 7 bases. V shed 0 bases and J 1 base; nucleotides not matched to a gene: 0. The CDR3 is 14 amino acids. Looked up from germline, CDR1 is SNHLY and CDR2 is FYNNEI. The CDR3 here is CASSEAGQSYEQYF. CDR3 sequence (DNA): TGTGCCAGCAGTGAAGCGGGACAGTCCTACGAGCAGTACTTC.

The genes are TRBV18 and TRBJ2-5; weak D call: TRBD1 (5 bases). The CDR3 is 14 amino acids. Trimming left V 3 bases short and J 3 bases short, with 11 bases between. CDR1 is KGHSH and CDR2 is LQKENI in the germline V gene. The CDR3 here is CASSPQGMKETQYF. The CDR3 nucleotides read TGTGCCAGCTCACCCCAGGGAATGAAAGAGACCCAGTACTTC.

The chain uses TRBV11-2 and TRBJ1-4; possibly TRBD1 for D (6 bases). V gave up 7 bases and J gave up 4 bases, with 13 bases separating them. The CDR3 loop spans 14 amino acids. Per germline, CDR1 SGHAT and CDR2 FQNNGV. The CDR3 nucleotides are TGTGCCAGCACCGAGAGGACAGATAATGAAAAACTGTTTTTT. This sequence encodes CASTERTDNEKLFF.

This chain links TRBV27 with TRBJ2-7, with TRBD2 matching 7 bases. The germline V gene encodes CDR1 MNHEY and CDR2 SMNVEV (reference sequence). The CDR3 extends over 13 amino acids. Trimming cost V 2 bases and J 2 bases; bases outside gene matches: 0. CDR3 bases: TGTGCCAGCAGTTTACTAGCGGCCTACGAGCAGTACTTC. This encodes CASSLLAAYEQYF.

With respect to this clone: Other DNA sequences in this specimen translate into the identical CDR3. The chain is built from TRBV18 and TRBJ2-5, with 9 nucleotides matching TRBD1. This CDR3 is built from 13 residues. V was clipped by 5 bases and J by 5 bases; unmatched bases: 3. Germline CDR1 is KGHSH and CDR2 is LQKENI. DNA of the CDR3: TGTGCCAGCTCATCGGGACAGGGCGAGACCCAGTACTTC. Residues: CASSSGQGETQYF.

The chain links TRBV29-1 to TRBJ1-2; TRBD1 is a possible D gene (5 bases). The CDR3 extends over 12 amino acids. From germline, CDR1 is SQVTM and CDR2 ANQGSEA. Trimming removed 3 bases from V and 2 bases from J, with 7 bases in between. The DNA of the CDR3 is TGCAGCGTTGATAGGGGAAACTATGGCTACACCTTC. Its translation: CSVDRGNYGYTF.

The J gene is TRBJ2-2, the V gene TRBV7-8; D not resolved. V gave up 1 base and J gave up 0 bases, with 6 bases separating them. The CDR3 extends over 15 amino acids. Germline lookup yields CDR1 SGHVS and CDR2 FQNEAQ. The CDR3 is CASSLVMSNTGELFF. DNA of the CDR3: TGTGCCAGCAGCTTAGTTATGTCGAACACCGGGGAGCTGTTTTTT. The full variable domain, rest sourced from reference TRBV7-8 and TRBJ2-2, is GAGVSQSPRYKVAKRGQDVALRCDPISGHVSLFWYQQALGQGPEFLTYFQNEAQLDKSGLPSDRFFAERPEGSVSTLKIQRTQQEDSAVYLCASSLVMSNTGELFFGEGSRLTVL.

This chain uses TRBV5-1 with TRBJ2-1, with 10 bases lining up with TRBD2. The ends lost 4 bases at V and 9 bases at J; junction bases unmatched: 16. The germline V gene encodes CDR1 SGHRS and CDR2 YFSETQ. This CDR3 comprises 17 residues. CDR3 sequence: CASSPTSLAGVISEQFF. The CDR3 coding sequence is TGCGCCAGCAGCCCTACGTCGCTAGCGGGAGTTATATCTGAGCAGTTCTTC. Full variable domain (remainder filled in from reference TRBV5-1 and TRBJ2-1): KAGVTQTPRYLIKTRGQQVTLSCSPISGHRSVSWYQQTPGQGLQFLFEYFSETQRNKGNFPGRFSGRQFSNSRSEMNVSTLELGDSALYLCASSPTSLAGVISEQFFGPGTRLTVL.

The CDR3 sequence is CASSQGQGKNYGYTF. As DNA, the CDR3 is TGTGCCAGCAGCCAAGGGCAGGGAAAGAACTATGGCTACACCTTC. The gene calls are TRBV14 and TRBJ1-2, with D perhaps TRBD1 (5 bases). The CDR3 loop spans 15 amino acids. V lost 1 base to trimming and J lost 2 bases, with 11 bases between them. Germline V gene data show CDR1 as SGHDN and CDR2 as FVKESK.

The chain employs TRBV9 and TRBJ2-7; 9 bases map to TRBD1. Germline V CDR1 and CDR2: SGDLS, YYNGEE. Germline trimming cut 0 bases from V and 7 bases from J; bases unmatched to any gene: 5. The CDR3 is 14 residues long. CDR3 sequence reads: CASSVEGTGQEQYF. The CDR3 nucleotides read TGTGCCAGCAGCGTAGAAGGGACAGGGCAAGAGCAGTACTTC.

The CDR3 nucleotides read TGTGCCAGCAGCCGACTCGCTCGGGATTCACCCCTCCACTTT. Translating gives CASSRLARDSPLHF. This chain joins TRBV3-1 (or the pseudogene TRBV3-2) and TRBJ1-6; the D is unclear. Germline V gene sequence: CDR1 LGHDT, CDR2 YNNKEL (reference sequence). The CDR3 is made up of 14 amino acids. The germline V and J ends were trimmed by 4 bases and 8 bases, with 12 bases remaining between them.

V gene TRBV30 combines with J gene TRBJ2-2; 7 bases are a match to TRBD2. The V gene end was trimmed by 0 bases and the J gene end by 1 base; junction bases not matched to a gene: 5. The CDR3 has 16 residues. CDR1 is GTSNPN and CDR2 is SVGIG in the germline V gene (reference sequence). This chain's CDR3 is CAWSVRLAENTGELFF. As DNA, the CDR3 is TGTGCCTGGAGTGTACGGCTAGCGGAGAACACCGGGGAGCTGTTTTTT.

The V gene is TRBV6-6, the J gene TRBJ2-2, with D possibly TRBD1 on 6 matching bases. This CDR3 region has 14 residues. Trimming took off 5 bases at V and 3 bases at J, with 10 bases between the two ends. Per the germline V gene, CDR1 is MNHNY and CDR2 is SVGAGI (reference sequence). Written as DNA, the CDR3 is TGTGCCAGCAGTAGCGGACAGTACACCGGGGAGCTGTTTTTT. Translation: CASSSGQYTGELFF.

The chain links TRBV5-1 to TRBJ1-1, with D possibly TRBD1 on 5 matching bases. Germline V gene data show CDR1 as SGHRS and CDR2 as YFSETQ. V dropped 1 base and J dropped 3 bases, with 13 bases sitting between them. This CDR3 has 15 amino acids. CDR3 sequence (DNA): TGCGCCAGCAGCTTGTTGGCCGGGGGGGACACTGAAGCTTTCTTT. It specifies CASSLLAGGDTEAFF.

The chain combines TRBV6-5 with TRBJ2-2; 7 bases line up with TRBD1. This CDR3 comprises 15 residues. Unmatched junction bases numbered 6, after V lost 5 bases and J lost 3 bases. CDR1 and CDR2 from the germline V gene are MNHEY and SVGAGI. CDR3 DNA sequence: TGTGCCAGCAGTCAGGGGGTTGGGTACACCGGGGAGCTGTTTTTT. Protein product: CASSQGVGYTGELFF.

This clone was seen a single time. This rearrangement joins TRBV9 to TRBJ2-5; TRBD1 matches 9 bases. CDR3 size: 16 residues. CDR1 SGDLS and CDR2 YYNGEE come from the germline V gene. Trimming at V came to 2 bases and at J to 2 bases, leaving 7 bases not matched to a gene. CDR3 DNA sequence: TGTGCCAGCAGCGTGGGGACAGGGAGTGGGCAAGAGACCCAGTACTTC. This sequence encodes CASSVGTGSGQETQYF.

The chain uses TRBV27 and TRBJ1-2, with 7 nucleotides matching TRBD1. Trimming cost V 3 bases and J 7 bases; bases outside gene matches: 14. CDR1 is MNHEY, CDR2 SMNVEV, per germline (reference sequence). CDR3 length: 16 residues. CDR3 region: CASSFQGGRREGGYTF. DNA of the CDR3: TGTGCCAGCAGTTTTCAGGGGGGACGGAGAGAAGGTGGCTACACCTTC.